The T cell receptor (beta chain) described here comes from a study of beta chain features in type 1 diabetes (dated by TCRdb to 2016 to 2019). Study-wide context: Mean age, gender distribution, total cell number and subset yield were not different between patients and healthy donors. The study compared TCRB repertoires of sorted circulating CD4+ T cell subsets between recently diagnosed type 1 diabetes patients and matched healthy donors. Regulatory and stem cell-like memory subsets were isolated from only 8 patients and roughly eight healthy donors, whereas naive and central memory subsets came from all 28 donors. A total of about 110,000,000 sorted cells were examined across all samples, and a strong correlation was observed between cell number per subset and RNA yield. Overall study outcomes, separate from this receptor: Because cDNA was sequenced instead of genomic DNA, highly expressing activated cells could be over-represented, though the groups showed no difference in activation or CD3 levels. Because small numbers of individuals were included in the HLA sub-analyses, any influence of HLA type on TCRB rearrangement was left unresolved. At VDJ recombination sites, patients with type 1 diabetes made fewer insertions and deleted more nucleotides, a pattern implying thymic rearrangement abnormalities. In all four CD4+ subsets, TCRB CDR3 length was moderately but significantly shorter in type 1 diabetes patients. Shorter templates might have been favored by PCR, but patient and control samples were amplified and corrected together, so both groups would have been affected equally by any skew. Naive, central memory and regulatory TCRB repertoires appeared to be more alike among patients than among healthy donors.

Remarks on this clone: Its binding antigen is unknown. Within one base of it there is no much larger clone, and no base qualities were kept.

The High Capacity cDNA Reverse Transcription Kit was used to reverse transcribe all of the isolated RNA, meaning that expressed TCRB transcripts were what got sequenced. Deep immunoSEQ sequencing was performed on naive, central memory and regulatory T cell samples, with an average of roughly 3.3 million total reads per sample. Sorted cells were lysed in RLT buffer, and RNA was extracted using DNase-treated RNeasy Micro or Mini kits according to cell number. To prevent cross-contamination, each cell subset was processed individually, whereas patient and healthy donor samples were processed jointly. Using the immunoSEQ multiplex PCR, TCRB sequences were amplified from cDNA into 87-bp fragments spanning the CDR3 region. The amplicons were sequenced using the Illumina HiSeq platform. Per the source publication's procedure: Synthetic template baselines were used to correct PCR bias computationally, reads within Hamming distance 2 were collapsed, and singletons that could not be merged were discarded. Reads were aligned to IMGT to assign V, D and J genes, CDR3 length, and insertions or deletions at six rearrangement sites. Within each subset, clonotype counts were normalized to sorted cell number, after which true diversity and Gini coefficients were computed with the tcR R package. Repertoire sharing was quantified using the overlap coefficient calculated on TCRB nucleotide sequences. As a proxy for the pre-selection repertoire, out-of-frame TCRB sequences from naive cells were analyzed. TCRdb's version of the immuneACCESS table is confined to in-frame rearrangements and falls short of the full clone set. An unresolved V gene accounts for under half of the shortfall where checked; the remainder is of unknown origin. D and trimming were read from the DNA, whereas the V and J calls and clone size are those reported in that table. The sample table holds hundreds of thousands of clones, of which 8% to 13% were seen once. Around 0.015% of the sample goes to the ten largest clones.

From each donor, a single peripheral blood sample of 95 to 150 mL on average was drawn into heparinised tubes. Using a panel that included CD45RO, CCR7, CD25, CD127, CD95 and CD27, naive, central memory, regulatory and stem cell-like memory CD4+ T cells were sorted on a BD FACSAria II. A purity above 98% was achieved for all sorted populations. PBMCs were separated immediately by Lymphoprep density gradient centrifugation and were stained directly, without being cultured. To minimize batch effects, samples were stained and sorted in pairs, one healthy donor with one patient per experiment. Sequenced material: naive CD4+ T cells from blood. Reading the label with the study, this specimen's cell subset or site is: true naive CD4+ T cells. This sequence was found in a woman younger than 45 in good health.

The CDR3 protein: CASSPPAGVVTDTQYF. The nucleotide sequence is TGTGCCAGCTCACCACCGGCGGGAGTAGTCACAGATACGCAGTATTTT. This chain is built from TRBV18 and TRBJ2-3, with 7 bases aligning to TRBD2. The CDR3 runs 16 amino acids, cysteine and phenylalanine included. CDR3 DNA only is kept here, 48 bases in frame from base 1. Trimmed from V: 0 bases; trimmed from J: 2 bases; junction bases lacking a gene match: 5. The CDR1 and CDR2 encoded by the germline V gene are KGHSH and LQKENI.